These 17 T cell receptor beta chains came from one sample sequenced in a study of blood T cell repertoires in COVID-19. TCRdb's table, derived via immunoSEQ multiplex PCR, lists solely in-frame clones and lacks some. The sample has 97,000 or so clones, more than 65% seen once. The sequenced sample consisted of peripheral blood. These receptors all come from a woman of 80 years or more with active or convalescent COVID-19.

This clone was found a few times. This chain links TRBV5-1 with TRBJ2-7; D gene ambiguous. Per the germline V gene, CDR1 is SGHRS and CDR2 is YFSETQ. Trimming removed 0 bases from V and 0 bases from J, with 4 bases in between. The CDR3 totals 13 residues. The CDR3: CASSLGSSYEQYF. Here the CDR3 DNA reads TGCGCCAGCAGCTTGGGTAGCTCCTACGAGCAGTACTTC.

A few counts support this clone. A junction end diverges from the germline sequence, so it may reflect a read error. The chain links TRBV5-1 to TRBJ2-7; 10 bases are a match to TRBD1. Per germline, CDR1 SGHRS and CDR2 YFSETQ. The CDR3 sequence is 16 residues long. The CDR3 nucleotides read TGTGCCAGCAGCTTGGGTTGGACAGGGGGCTCCTACGAGCAGTACTTC. This codes for CASSLGWTGGSYEQYF.

This chain connects TRBV30 to TRBJ1-6; TRBD1 matches 9 bases. In germline, CDR1 is GTSNPN, CDR2 SVGIG (reference sequence). Unmatched junction bases numbered 5, after V lost 4 bases and J lost 7 bases. The CDR3 covers 14 residues. CDR3 nucleotides: TGTGCCTGGAATGGACAGGGGAGGAATTCACCCCTCCACTTT. Its protein product is CAWNGQGRNSPLHF.

The chain uses TRBV6-5 and TRBJ2-3, with 12 bases matching TRBD2. Germline trimming cut 9 bases from V and 2 bases from J; bases unmatched to any gene: 6. The CDR3 extends over 15 amino acids. Germline V gene data show CDR1 as MNHEY and CDR2 as SVGAGI. The CDR3 DNA sequence: TGTGCCAGTCAACTAGCGGGAGGCCCCACAGATACGCAGTATTTT. Its translation is CASQLAGGPTDTQYF.

This sequence joins TRBV6-1 and TRBJ2-3, with D unresolved. The length of the CDR3 is 17 residues. The V end was cut by 2 bases, the J end by 1 base, with 16 bases between. In germline, CDR1 is MNHNS, CDR2 SASEGT. CDR3 in DNA: TGTGCCAGCAGTGAAAACGTATTTGCGTTTGGCACAGATACGCAGTATTTT. It is translated as CASSENVFAFGTDTQYF.

V and J are TRBV29-1 and TRBJ2-5; no definite D call. Germline CDR1 reads SQVTM; CDR2 reads ANQGSEA. The CDR3 is 12 residues long. The V gene lost 6 bases and the J gene lost 5 bases, with 13 bases spanning the gap. CDR3 sequence: CSVTRGFETQYF. The CDR3 DNA follows: TGCAGCGTGACTCGAGGCTTCGAGACCCAGTACTTC.

This chain joins TRBV27 and TRBJ1-5, with a tentative D call TRBD1 (6 bases). This CDR3 spans 15 amino acids. V gave up 4 bases and J gave up 4 bases, with 14 bases separating them. Germline V CDR1 and CDR2: MNHEY, SMNVEV (reference sequence). The CDR3 reads CASSWPNRVNQPQHF. CDR3 nucleotide sequence: TGTGCCAGCAGTTGGCCGAACAGGGTTAATCAGCCCCAGCATTTT.

This clone came up a few times. The J gene is TRBJ1-5, the V gene TRBV19, with TRBD1 identical over 12 bases. With V trimmed by 4 bases and J by 3 bases, 13 bases remained unmatched. Germline loops: CDR1 LNHDA, CDR2 SQIVND (reference sequence). There are 19 residues in the CDR3. Written as DNA, the CDR3 is TGTGCCAGTAGTACACACCGGGACAGGGGGCTATTGGTCAATCAGCCCCAGCATTTT. This encodes CASSTHRDRGLLVNQPQHF.

J is TRBJ2-1 and V is TRBV15, with 13 bases lining up with TRBD2. Germline CDR1 reads LNHNV; CDR2 reads YYDKDF (reference sequence). V was pared by 5 bases and J by 5 bases, with 3 bases of the junction left unmatched. This CDR3 has 15 amino acids. Written as DNA, the CDR3 is TGTGCCACCAGCGCCGGGACTAGCGGGAACAATGAGCAGTTCTTC. Translation gives CATSAGTSGNNEQFF. Full variable domain (missing parts from reference TRBV15 and TRBJ2-1): DAMVIQNPRYQVTQFGKPVTLSCSQTLNHNVMYWYQQKSSQAPKLLFHYYDKDFNNEADTPDNFQSRRPNTSFCFLDIRSPGLGDTAMYLCATSAGTSGNNEQFFGPGTRLTVL.

The genes are TRBV5-8 and TRBJ1-5; tentatively, D is TRBD1 (5 bases). Germline V gene sequence: CDR1 SGHTS, CDR2 YDEGEE. Trimming shortened V by 0 bases and J by 0 bases, and 10 bases separated the two germline ends. The CDR3 contains 16 residues. CDR3 in amino acids: CASSLGQLYSNQPQHF. The CDR3, as DNA: TGTGCCAGCAGCTTGGGACAGCTGTATAGCAATCAGCCCCAGCATTTT.

CDR3 loop: CASSNPAGGQARGSEQFF. The CDR3 DNA follows: TGTGCCAGCAGCAACCCGGCGGGGGGGCAGGCAAGAGGGAGTGAGCAGTTCTTC. This chain uses TRBV9 with TRBJ2-1; 9 bases fit TRBD2. The V gene end was trimmed by 4 bases and the J gene end by 9 bases; junction bases not matched to a gene: 20. The CDR3 spans 18 residues. Germline V gene lookup returns CDR1 SGDLS and CDR2 YYNGEE. The full variable domain, rest sourced from reference TRBV9 and TRBJ2-1, is DSGVTQTPKHLITATGQRVTLRCSPRSGDLSVYWYQQSLDQGLQFLIQYYNGEERAKGNILERFSAQQFPDLHSELNLSSLELGDSALYFCASSNPAGGQARGSEQFFGPGTRLTVL.

This sequence joins TRBV12-3 or TRBV12-4 and TRBJ1-1, with TRBD1 as a possible D gene (6 bases). The germline V and J ends were trimmed by 6 bases and 1 base, with 9 bases remaining between them. The CDR3 loop spans 13 amino acids. The DNA for the CDR3 is TGTGCCAGCAGCTGGACAGCGAACACTGAAGCTTTCTTT. Protein: CASSWTANTEAFF.

J is TRBJ2-5 and V is TRBV5-5; weak D call: TRBD2 (6 bases). CDR1 is SGHKS and CDR2 is YYEKEE in the germline V gene (reference sequence). V shed 1 base and J shed 5 bases, with 15 bases lying between them. The CDR3 is made up of 15 amino acids. CDR3 sequence (DNA): TGTGCCAGCAGCTTGTCGGAGGGGCGGTGGGAGACCCAGTACTTC. Translating gives CASSLSEGRWETQYF.

This chain links TRBV18 with TRBJ2-7, with a possible D match to TRBD1 (5 bases). Germline V lookup: CDR1 KGHSH, CDR2 LQKENI. The V end lost 3 bases, the J end lost 3 bases, and 15 bases lay between the germline ends. The CDR3 totals 15 residues. The CDR3 spells CASSPPDSRIYEQYF. The CDR3 nucleotides are TGTGCCAGCTCACCCCCAGACAGTCGGATCTACGAGCAGTACTTC. Using reference TRBV18 and TRBJ2-7 for the parts outside the CDR3, the full variable domain is NAGVMQNPRHLVRRRGQEARLRCSPMKGHSHVYWYRQLPEEGLKFMVYLQKENIIDESGMPKERFSAEFPKEGPSILRIQQVVRGDSAAYFCASSPPDSRIYEQYFGPGTRLTVT.

This clone occurred once. The chain is built from TRBV19 and TRBJ1-4; the D gene is possibly TRBD1 (6 bases). This CDR3 has 13 residues. The V end was cut by 5 bases, the J end by 8 bases, with 12 bases between. The germline V gene has CDR1 LNHDA and CDR2 SQIVND (reference sequence). CDR3 DNA: TGTGCCAGTAGTCCCAGGGGAAGGGAAAAACTGTTTTTT. Amino acid sequence: CASSPRGREKLFF. Variable domain in full (rest from reference TRBV19 and TRBJ1-4): DGGITQSPKYLFRKEGQNVTLSCEQNLNHDAMYWYRQDPGQGLRLIYYSQIVNDFQKGDIAEGYSVSREKKESFPLTVTSAQKNPTAFYLCASSPRGREKLFFGSGTQLSVL.

This clone was counted a few times. This sequence joins TRBV7-9 and TRBJ2-1, with D tentatively TRBD2 (6 bases). The germline CDR1 and CDR2 sequences are SEHNR and FQNEAQ (reference sequence). The CDR3 covers 14 residues. Trimming left V 0 bases short and J 9 bases short, with 12 bases between. This CDR3 is CASSLALLAVEQFF. The CDR3 DNA reads as TGTGCCAGCAGCTTAGCCCTACTAGCAGTTGAGCAGTTCTTC.

This chain links TRBV7-9 with TRBJ1-6, with 11 positions matching TRBD1. The V segment lost 4 bases and the J segment 6 bases; nucleotides outside the gene matches: 8. In germline, CDR1 is SEHNR, CDR2 FQNEAQ (reference sequence). CDR3 size: 17 residues. The CDR3 protein is CASSSTGTGGFNSPLHF. The CDR3 DNA is TGTGCCAGCAGCTCCACCGGGACAGGGGGTTTTAATTCACCCCTCCACTTT.